These 5 T cell receptor beta chains came from one sample sequenced in a study of blood T cell repertoires in COVID-19. Sequenced by immunoSEQ multiplex PCR; TCRdb stores in-frame clones only, minus some. Altogether tens of thousands of clones are present, 70% to 90% being singletons, with the ten largest covering about 7%. The sequenced sample was peripheral blood. These TCRs come from a man in his fifties with active COVID-19.

V gene TRBV5-4 combines with J gene TRBJ2-4, with 8 bases fitting TRBD1. The germline V gene encodes CDR1 SGHNT and CDR2 YYREEE (reference sequence). Trimming at V came to 3 bases and at J to 3 bases, leaving 11 bases not matched to a gene. The CDR3 consists of 17 residues. The CDR3 protein is CASSYGTGQLIKNIQYF. As DNA, the CDR3 is TGTGCCAGCAGCTATGGGACAGGCCAGCTGATCAAAAACATTCAGTACTTC.

This clone was seen just once. The rearrangement joins TRBV24-1 to TRBJ1-2; 8 bases map to TRBD1. The germline V gene has CDR1 KGHDR and CDR2 SFDVKD. V was clipped by 4 bases and J by 4 bases; unmatched bases: 4. This CDR3 has 14 residues. This CDR3 reads CATSEWDRSYGYTF. As DNA, the CDR3 is TGTGCCACCAGTGAATGGGACAGGAGCTATGGCTACACCTTC.

This chain uses TRBV19 with TRBJ1-1, with D unresolved. The CDR3 extends over 13 amino acids. In germline, CDR1 is LNHDA, CDR2 SQIVND (reference sequence). Between the trimmed V and J ends, which lost 7 bases and 2 bases, there was a span of 11 bases. The CDR3 loop reads CASTLTANTEAFF. As DNA, the CDR3 is TGTGCCAGTACGCTCACAGCTAACACTGAAGCTTTCTTT.

The gene calls are TRBV9 and TRBJ2-3; 14 bases agree with TRBD2. The CDR3 length is 18 residues. V lost 4 bases to trimming and J lost 2 bases; unmatched junction nucleotides: 9. Germline V gene sequence: CDR1 SGDLS, CDR2 YYNGEE. The CDR3 DNA is TGTGCCAGCAGCTCCAGACTAGCGGGGGGGCCGATCACAGATACGCAGTATTTT. It encodes CASSSRLAGGPITDTQYF.

This chain uses TRBV5-6 with TRBJ2-5, with 10 bases that match TRBD2. The CDR3 length is 17 residues. Germline trimming cut 0 bases from V and 5 bases from J; bases unmatched to any gene: 10. The germline gives CDR1 SGHDT, CDR2 YYEEEE. CDR3 sequence reads: CASSLEGSGRLGETQYF. CDR3 coding DNA: TGTGCCAGCAGCTTGGAGGGTAGCGGGAGGCTCGGGGAGACCCAGTACTTC.